A single sample gave rise to the 3 T cell receptor beta chains below, sequenced in a study of T-cell reconstitution after alpha-beta-depleted transplantation in children. Unique molecular identifiers were used in preparing the TCRbeta library. TCRdb reanalysed the PCR reads using MiXCR and keeps one entry per CDR3 protein. The top ten clones hold 3.8% of a sample with almost 400,000 distinct CDR3 sequences, approximately 20% of them seen once. The starting material was PBMCs from the stem cell graft donor, obtained from the stem cell graft. These receptors all come from a human donor who donated a stem cell graft to a child with acute myeloid leukemia.

This clonotype was counted only a few times. The CDR3: CASSPPDLRSYNEQFF. The CDR3 DNA is TGTGCCAGCAGCCCCCCGGACTTACGCTCCTACAATGAGCAGTTCTTC. The rearrangement links TRBV11-3 to TRBJ2-1; D may be TRBD2 (5 bases). Trimming cost V 5 bases and J 0 bases, with 14 bases left between them. The CDR3 is 16 amino acids. Germline CDR1 SGHNT, CDR2 YENEEA. Filled out from reference TRBV11-3 and TRBJ2-1, the complete variable domain reads EAGVVQSPRYKIIEKKQPVAFWCNPISGHNTLYWYLQNLGQGPELLIRYENEEAVDDSQLPKDRFSAERLKGVDSTLKIQPAELGDSAVYLCASSPPDLRSYNEQFFGPGTRLTVL.

The gene calls are TRBV20-1 and TRBJ2-7, with 8 bases identical to TRBD2. The germline gives CDR1 DFQATT, CDR2 SNEGSKA (reference sequence). V dropped 3 bases and J dropped 7; count of bases not matched to a gene: 11. This CDR3 has 14 residues. The CDR3 here is CSASFSGSVGEQYF. CDR3 nucleotides: TGCAGTGCTAGCTTCAGCGGGAGCGTGGGAGAGCAGTACTTC.

The J gene is TRBJ1-1, the V gene TRBV5-5, with TRBD1 matching over 9 bases. The V and J ends lost 2 bases and 7 bases, in that order; junction bases with no gene match: 6. CDR3 length: 14 amino acids. Germline lookup yields CDR1 SGHKS and CDR2 YYEKEE (reference sequence). CDR3 nucleotide sequence: TGTGCCAGCAGCTTACCGGGACAGGGTGTTGAAGCTTTCTTT. It is translated as CASSLPGQGVEAFF.